The 31 T cell receptor beta chains in this list originate from one sample, sequenced in a study of cytomegalovirus exposure and HLA in healthy donors. PCR amplification relied on 60 Vbeta primers (plus 13 Jbeta primers). The protocol was immunoSEQ multiplex PCR, while the TCRdb copy is restricted to in-frame clones and leaves out a portion. This table has about 98,000 clones, roughly 85% appearing once. Input material: PBMCs. The receptors here all came from a man between 35 and 55 years old in good health and CMV-seronegative.

The CDR3 region has the DNA TGTGCCAGCAGCTTAGGCGGTGGCAATCAGCCCCAGCATTTT. Translation: CASSLGGGNQPQHF. The chain has TRBV7-6 and TRBJ1-5, with unresolved D. This CDR3 has 14 residues. The V and J ends lost 1 base and 2 bases respectively, with 6 bases between them. Germline V gene lookup returns CDR1 SGHVS and CDR2 FNYEAQ.

The V gene is TRBV21-1, the J gene TRBJ1-5; the DNA was not compared with TRBD1, the D call given in the table. TRBV21-1 is termed a pseudogene. The CDR3 consists of 18 residues. CDR3 DNA: TGTGCCAGCAGCAAAGACGTCGACAGTCGGACGAGGAATCAGCCCCAGCATTTT. Translation: CASSKDVDSRTRNQPQHF.

J is TRBJ2-7 and V is TRBV5-4; 10 nucleotides match TRBD2. This CDR3 contains 13 residues. Germline lookup yields CDR1 SGHNT and CDR2 YYREEE (reference sequence). In DNA form, the CDR3 reads TGTGCAGTCTCCGGGCTAGCGGGGGACGAGCAGTACTTC. Translating gives CAVSGLAGDEQYF.

This rearrangement joins TRBV25-1 to TRBJ1-2, with 7 bases matching TRBD1. CDR1 is MGHDK and CDR2 is SYGVNS in the germline V gene. The CDR3 covers 13 residues. V dropped 6 bases and J dropped 6; count of bases not matched to a gene: 7. CDR3 residues: CASSRQGWDGYTF. The CDR3 nucleotides read TGTGCCAGCAGCCGACAGGGCTGGGATGGCTACACCTTC.

The chain links TRBV30 to TRBJ1-1; perhaps TRBD1 as D (5 bases). The length of the CDR3 is 14 residues. CDR1 is GTSNPN and CDR2 is SVGIG in the germline V gene (reference sequence). V shed 5 bases and J shed 1 base, with 14 bases lying between them. The CDR3 spells CAWGAGRPNTEAFF. For the CDR3, the DNA is TGTGCCTGGGGGGCCGGGCGGCCGAACACTGAAGCTTTCTTT.

The DNA of the CDR3 is TGCGCCAGCAGCCAAGGGGCGGGTTCGGGTTCACCCCTCCACTTT. Translation gives CASSQGAGSGSPLHF. This chain joins TRBV4-1 and TRBJ1-6, with D unclear. The germline CDR1 and CDR2 sequences are MGHRA and YSYEKL. Trimming left V 1 base short and J 9 bases short, with 13 bases between. The CDR3 runs to 15 residues.

This clone was found once. This chain connects TRBV2 to TRBJ2-7; 10 bases are shared with TRBD1. Trimming took 6 bases from V and 4 from J; bases not matched to a gene: 9. The CDR3 spans 15 residues. Germline V gene data show CDR1 as SNHLY and CDR2 as FYNNEI. CDR3 nucleotides: TGTGCCAGCAGGGTCGACAGGGGGCTGCCTTACGAGCAGTACTTC. Translating it yields CASRVDRGLPYEQYF. Full variable domain (outside the CDR3, taken from reference TRBV2 and TRBJ2-7): EPEVTQTPSHQVTQMGQEVILRCVPISNHLYFYWYRQILGQKVEFLVSFYNNEISEKSEIFDDQFSVERPDGSNFTLKIRSTKLEDSAMYFCASRVDRGLPYEQYFGPGTRLTVT.

The chain carries TRBV4-3 and TRBJ2-3; 11 nucleotides match TRBD2. This CDR3 is built from 14 residues. CDR1 and CDR2 from the germline V gene are LGHNA and YSLEER. V lost 3 bases to trimming and J lost 7 bases; unmatched junction nucleotides: 3. CDR3 region: CASSQASGGNTQYF. The CDR3 DNA sequence: TGCGCCAGCAGCCAGGCTAGCGGGGGGAATACGCAGTATTTT.

This chain links TRBV11-3 with TRBJ2-7, with TRBD1 identical over 10 bases. Trimming removed 5 bases from V and 2 bases from J; junction bases left unmatched: 3. The CDR3 is 14 residues long. Germline CDR1 reads SGHNT; CDR2 reads YENEEA. The CDR3 DNA reads TGTGCCAGCAGCCGTGGACAGGGGGCCTACGAGCAGTACTTC. Translation: CASSRGQGAYEQYF.

The gene calls are TRBV25-1 and TRBJ2-6, with D tentatively TRBD2 (6 bases). The germline V gene has CDR1 MGHDK and CDR2 SYGVNS. This CDR3 contains 15 residues. V was clipped by 2 bases and J by 1 base, with 6 bases between them. The CDR3 reads CASSEGGSGANVLTF. DNA for the CDR3: TGTGCCAGCAGTGAAGGGGGGTCTGGGGCCAACGTCCTGACTTTC. The variable domain in full, with the rest retrieved from reference TRBV25-1 and TRBJ2-6, is EADIYQTPRYLVIGTGKKITLECSQTMGHDKMYWYQQDPGMELHLIHYSYGVNSTEKGDLSSESTVSRIRTEHFPLTLESARPSHTSQYLCASSEGGSGANVLTFGAGSRLTVL.

This rearrangement joins TRBV5-1 to TRBJ1-2; D perhaps matches TRBD1 (6 bases). V was clipped by 0 bases and J by 2 bases, with 14 bases between them. The CDR3 has 16 amino acids. Germline lookup yields CDR1 SGHRS and CDR2 YFSETQ. CDR3 sequence: CASSLDGGAPNYGYTF. CDR3 coding DNA: TGCGCCAGCAGCTTGGATGGGGGGGCGCCCAACTATGGCTACACCTTC.

This chain joins TRBV2 and TRBJ2-5; D gene uncertain. Germline lookup yields CDR1 SNHLY and CDR2 FYNNEI. Trimming took off 6 bases at V and 1 base at J, with 6 bases between the two ends. This CDR3 has 12 residues. CDR3 in DNA: TGTGCCAGCAGGCGTTCCCAAGAGACCCAGTACTTC. It encodes CASRRSQETQYF.

The rearrangement uses TRBV4-1 and TRBJ1-2; TRBD1 matches 7 bases. The junction had 12 bases not matched to a gene; V was cut back by 2 bases and J by 6 bases. CDR1 and CDR2 (germline): MGHRA, YSYEKL. The CDR3 contains 16 residues. The CDR3 DNA reads TGCGCCAGCAGCCAACCCAGAGAGGGGGCCGGGCATGGCTACACCTTC. Translating gives CASSQPREGAGHGYTF.

The genes are TRBV27 and TRBJ1-2; a possible D gene is TRBD1 (6 bases). The CDR3 length is 13 residues. V was clipped by 4 bases and J by 12 bases, with 18 bases between them. The germline V gene encodes CDR1 MNHEY and CDR2 SMNVEV (reference sequence). CDR3 sequence reads: CASSSYPGRGDTF. The CDR3 coding sequence is TGTGCCAGCAGTTCCTACCCAGGCAGGGGTGACACCTTC.

For this clone: At one end the junction does not follow the germline gene, possibly because of a read error. The chain employs TRBV4-1 and TRBJ1-2, with a possible D match to TRBD1 (6 bases). The germline gives CDR1 MGHRA, CDR2 YSYEKL. The CDR3 has 16 amino acids. The DNA of the CDR3 is TGCGCCAGCGGCCATGTCGGACAGAACCTTAACTATGGCTACACCTTC. This gives the protein CASGHVGQNLNYGYTF.

The chain employs TRBV6-5 and TRBJ1-2; D possibly corresponds to TRBD1 (6 bases). Deletions cut 10 bases from V and 4 bases from J, with 22 bases between. CDR3 size: 15 residues. Germline CDR1 is MNHEY and CDR2 is SVGAGI. The CDR3 loop is CATRPMDSRSYGYTF. CDR3 nucleotide sequence: TGTGCCACCAGACCGATGGACAGCCGCTCCTATGGCTACACCTTC.

This clone was counted between two and nine times. V and J are TRBV4-1 and TRBJ1-2, with 7 bases matching TRBD1. The germline V gene encodes CDR1 MGHRA and CDR2 YSYEKL. V dropped 6 bases and J dropped 4; count of bases not matched to a gene: 8. The CDR3 is made up of 14 amino acids. This CDR3 is CASSQPGTVYGYTF. DNA for the CDR3: TGCGCCAGCAGTCAACCAGGGACAGTCTATGGCTACACCTTC.

The chain couples TRBV7-3 to TRBJ2-3; D is unresolved. Germline values: CDR1 SGHTA, CDR2 FQGTGA. Trimming removed 2 bases at V and 2 bases at J, with 5 bases between. This CDR3 is built from 13 residues. The CDR3 loop reads CASSLYVTDTQYF. The CDR3 DNA sequence: TGTGCCAGCAGCTTATATGTCACAGATACGCAGTATTTT.

The V call is TRBV28, the J call TRBJ1-4; no clear D. With 3 bases removed from V and 1 base from J, the gap between germline ends came to 6 bases. Germline values: CDR1 MDHEN, CDR2 SYDVKM. This CDR3 contains 14 residues. CDR3 DNA: TGTGCCAGCAGTTTTGGAGGAACTAATGAAAAACTGTTTTTT. Translation: CASSFGGTNEKLFF.

J is TRBJ2-1 and V is TRBV2, with 8 bases lining up with TRBD2. CDR1 and CDR2 (germline): SNHLY, FYNNEI. The CDR3 runs to 10 residues. The junction had 6 bases not matched to a gene; V was cut back by 8 bases and J by 15 bases. This chain's CDR3 is CASDGGAPFF. CDR3 in DNA: TGTGCCAGCGACGGGGGGGCTCCGTTCTTC.

This rearrangement joins TRBV7-2 to TRBJ2-7; TRBD1 matches at 11 bases. V lost 1 base and J lost 3; bases outside the gene matches: 5. The germline CDR1 and CDR2 sequences are SGHTA and FQGNSA. The CDR3 extends over 16 amino acids. The CDR3: CASSLVRTGGIYEQYF. The CDR3 nucleotides read TGTGCCAGCAGCTTAGTCCGGACAGGGGGCATCTACGAGCAGTACTTC.

The V call is TRBV27, the J call TRBJ2-2; D perhaps matches TRBD1 (5 bases). CDR1 and CDR2 (germline): MNHEY, SMNVEV (reference sequence). This CDR3 is 15 amino acids long. Trimming cost V 3 bases and J 5 bases, with 13 bases left between them. The CDR3 DNA sequence: TGTGCCAGCAGTTTTCTAGTAGCAGGGACCGGGGAGCTGTTTTTT. Its protein is CASSFLVAGTGELFF.

The rearrangement links TRBV19 to TRBJ2-2; 9 bases match TRBD2. Germline-derived CDR1 and CDR2 are LNHDA and SQIVND (reference sequence). Trimming removed 6 bases from V and 1 base from J; junction bases left unmatched: 9. This CDR3 has 17 residues. The CDR3 loop is CASSRQGLAVNTGELFF. CDR3 nucleotides: TGTGCCAGTAGCCGACAGGGACTAGCCGTGAACACCGGGGAGCTGTTTTTT. Full variable domain (rest looked up from reference TRBV19 and TRBJ2-2): DGGITQSPKYLFRKEGQNVTLSCEQNLNHDAMYWYRQDPGQGLRLIYYSQIVNDFQKGDIAEGYSVSREKKESFPLTVTSAQKNPTAFYLCASSRQGLAVNTGELFFGEGSRLTVL.

This clone has a single count. The chain combines TRBV5-1 with TRBJ2-7; TRBD2 is a possible D gene (7 bases). Germline-derived CDR1 and CDR2 are SGHRS and YFSETQ. CDR3 length: 14 residues. The V gene lost 4 bases and the J gene lost 2 bases, with 13 bases spanning the gap. CDR3 bases: TGCGCCAGCAGCCCCCCCGGGGGGCCCTACGAGCAGTACTTC. Translation: CASSPPGGPYEQYF.

The chain uses TRBV5-4 and TRBJ1-1, with D uncertain. The V and J ends lost 3 bases and 1 base respectively, with 7 bases between them. There are 13 residues in the CDR3. CDR1 and CDR2 from the germline V gene are SGHNT and YYREEE (reference sequence). The CDR3 nucleotides are TGTGCCAGCAGCTCCCACGGGAACACTGAAGCTTTCTTT. It translates to CASSSHGNTEAFF.

The rearrangement links TRBV27 to TRBJ1-4; maybe TRBD1 (6 bases). The CDR3 consists of 14 residues. The V end was cut by 4 bases, the J end by 5 bases, with 11 bases between. The germline CDR1 and CDR2 sequences are MNHEY and SMNVEV (reference sequence). Here the CDR3 DNA reads TGTGCCAGCAGTTCCTTGGACAGCAATGAAAAACTGTTTTTT. It encodes CASSSLDSNEKLFF. Supplemented by reference TRBV27 and TRBJ1-4, the full variable domain reads EAQVTQNPRYLITVTGKKLTVTCSQNMNHEYMSWYRQDPGLGLRQIYYSMNVEVTDKGDVPEGYKVSRKEKRNFPLILESPSPNQTSLYFCASSSLDSNEKLFFGSGTQLSVL.

The rearrangement joins TRBV5-1 to TRBJ2-7; D not resolved. V was shortened by 7 bases and J by 2 bases, with 16 bases between the two germline ends. CDR1 and CDR2 (germline): SGHRS, YFSETQ. CDR3 size: 14 residues. CDR3 nucleotides: TGCGCCAGCGCCATCGTGGCTCGGGCCTACGAGCAGTACTTC. It translates to CASAIVARAYEQYF. Drawing the rest from reference TRBV5-1 and TRBJ2-7, the complete variable domain is KAGVTQTPRYLIKTRGQQVTLSCSPISGHRSVSWYQQTPGQGLQFLFEYFSETQRNKGNFPGRFSGRQFSNSRSEMNVSTLELGDSALYLCASAIVARAYEQYFGPGTRLTVT.

The rearrangement links TRBV29-1 to TRBJ2-1, with D perhaps TRBD2 (6 bases). Germline lookup yields CDR1 SQVTM and CDR2 ANQGSEA. The CDR3 sequence is 13 residues long. Trimming removed 4 bases from V and 9 bases from J, with 16 bases in between. CDR3 sequence reads: CSVAVGGLGEQFF. For the CDR3, the DNA is TGCAGCGTTGCGGTGGGGGGTTTGGGTGAGCAGTTCTTC.

The rearrangement joins TRBV27 to TRBJ1-2; D is possibly TRBD1 (6 bases). With 6 bases removed from V and 4 bases from J, the gap between germline ends came to 15 bases. Germline values: CDR1 MNHEY, CDR2 SMNVEV (reference sequence). The CDR3 contains 14 residues. The CDR3 sequence is CASSREQGRYGYTF. DNA for the CDR3: TGTGCCAGCAGCCGCGAACAGGGACGCTATGGCTACACCTTC.

The V gene is TRBV7-2, the J gene TRBJ2-3, with 9 bases matching TRBD2. Germline V gene lookup returns CDR1 SGHTA and CDR2 FQGNSA. This CDR3 has 15 residues. V lost 5 bases to trimming and J lost 9 bases; unmatched junction nucleotides: 12. The CDR3 loop is CASSHRRGLAKTQYF. CDR3 DNA sequence: TGTGCCAGCAGCCATCGCAGGGGACTAGCAAAAACGCAGTATTTT.

This chain connects TRBV9 to TRBJ1-5; D call uncertain. Germline values: CDR1 SGDLS, CDR2 YYNGEE. The CDR3 is 14 amino acids. Trimming left V 0 bases short and J 4 bases short, with 8 bases between. The CDR3 protein is CASSVGGPNQPQHF. The CDR3 DNA reads TGTGCCAGCAGCGTAGGAGGGCCTAATCAGCCCCAGCATTTT.